These 29 T cell receptor beta chains originate from one sample sequenced in a study of tumor-infiltrating lymphocytes in primary liver carcinoma. Synthesis of TCR beta cDNA was carried out from 500 ng total RNA with a constant-region primer. What produced the TCR beta libraries was three nested multiplex PCR rounds using slightly modified ARM-PCR. The two initial PCR rounds, approximately 10 cycles each, used TRBV1-TRBV30 forward and C-beta reverse primers. One entry per CDR3 protein, called by TCRdb with MiXCR from the multiplex PCR reads. The table includes tens of thousands of distinct CDR3 sequences, approximately 73% detected once. The study co-extracted DNA and RNA from around 20-30 mg of unsorted bulk tissue. Source material: liver tumor tissue from sampling region 2. The sample's subset: tumor region T2, inferior pole. These receptors originate from a man aged 35 to 55 with primary liver carcinoma and hepatitis B virus infection.

The chain joins TRBV5-1 to TRBJ2-2; D gene unclear. This CDR3 comprises 15 residues. CDR1 is SGHRS and CDR2 is YFSETQ in the germline V gene. V was clipped by 5 bases and J by 0 bases, with 11 bases between them. The CDR3 loop reads CASRSVGSNTGELFF. CDR3 in DNA: TGCGCCAGCAGATCGGTGGGTTCGAACACCGGGGAGCTGTTTTTT.

As for this clonotype: The junction differs from germline at one of its ends, possibly a read error. The J gene is TRBJ1-5, the V gene TRBV11-2, with D unclear. The CDR3 covers 16 residues. Germline CDR1 and CDR2: SGHAT and FQNNGV. In DNA, the CDR3 is TGTGCCAACAGCTTAGGAGACACGGGTTGGGCTCAGCCACAGCATTTT. It codes for CANSLGDTGWAQPQHF.

Details on this clonotype: The conserved phenylalanine or tryptophan normally closing the CDR3 is absent here, so this likely arose from a read error. The gene calls are TRBV29-1 and TRBJ1-5; no firm D call. The CDR3 consists of 13 residues. CDR1 is SQVTM and CDR2 is ANQGSEA in the germline V gene. The CDR3 coding sequence is TGCATCGTTGTCGGACTGATCAATCAGCCCCAGCATCTT. Translated: CIVVGLINQPQHL.

On this clonotype itself: The junction and the germline gene differ at one end; a read error may be behind it. The chain uses TRBV7-9 and TRBJ2-5; 10 positions agree with TRBD1. The CDR3 spans 15 residues. Germline V gives CDR1 SEHNR, CDR2 FQNEAQ (reference sequence). The CDR3 coding sequence is TGCGCCGGCAGCTTCTGGACAGGGGGAGAAGAGACCCAGTACTTC. Translated, it gives CAGSFWTGGEETQYF. The variable domain in full, with the rest retrieved from reference TRBV7-9 and TRBJ2-5, is DTGVSQNPRHKITKRGQNVTFRCDPISEHNRLYWYRQTLGQGPEFLTYFQNEAQLEKSRLLSDRFSAERPKGSFSTLEIQRTEQGDSAMYLCAGSFWTGGEETQYFGPGTRLLVL.

This clonotype is a singleton in its sample. A read error is likely, as this CDR3 ends without the conserved phenylalanine or tryptophan. The DNA is left out, because the CDR3 cannot be placed on it with certainty; the CDR3 is given as TCRdb lists it. The chain joins TRBV29-1 to TRBJ2-2; TRBD2 reflects the table's D call only, with no check against the DNA. The CDR3 has 15 amino acids, counting both end residues. Germline CDR1 SQVTM, CDR2 ANQGSEA. CDR3 protein: CNVGTSAANTGELFS.

Turning to this clonotype: The germline gene is not matched at one end of the junction; a read error may be the cause. The CDR3 nucleotides read TGTGTCAGCGGTTTAGAGGGCGGTGAACAGCCCCAGCATTTT. Residues: CVSGLEGGEQPQHF. V usage is TRBV28 and J usage is TRBJ1-5, with D unclear. Germline V lookup: CDR1 MDHEN, CDR2 SYDVKM. The CDR3 is 14 residues long. The full variable domain, with the rest looked up from reference TRBV28 and TRBJ1-5, is DVKVTQSSRYLVKRTGEKVFLECVQDMDHENMFWYRQDPGLGLRLIYFSYDVKMKEKGDIPEGYSVSREKKERFSLILESASTNQTSMYLCVSGLEGGEQPQHFGDGTRLSIL.

In this sample, this clonotype turned up once. CDR3 sequence: CSAMTFGTGTPYWQYF. As DNA, the CDR3 is TGCAGCGCCATGACATTTGGGACCGGCACTCCCTACTGGCAGTACTTC. V is TRBV29-1 and J is TRBJ2-7, with D possibly called TRBD1 or TRBD2 (5 bases each). CDR3 size: 16 residues. The V end was cut by 7 bases, the J end by 9 bases, with 31 bases between. CDR1 SQVTM and CDR2 ANQGSEA come from the germline V gene.

The DNA of the CDR3 is TGTGCTGGGAGTGCCCCCCTATATGGCTACACCTTC. Encoded protein: CAGSAPLYGYTF. V gene TRBV6-1 combines with J gene TRBJ1-2; D remains ambiguous. CDR3 length: 12 amino acids. Germline lookup yields CDR1 MNHNS and CDR2 SASEGT.

The rearrangement uses TRBV20-1 and TRBJ2-5; 8 bases line up with TRBD1. After removal of 3 bases from V and 1 base from J, the junction contained 10 bases not matched to a gene. Germline V gene lookup returns CDR1 DFQATT and CDR2 SNEGSKA (reference sequence). The CDR3 covers 16 residues. The CDR3: CSASRDRTNIQETQYF. The DNA of the CDR3 is TGCAGTGCTAGCCGGGACAGGACTAACATCCAAGAGACCCAGTACTTC.

This rearrangement joins TRBV29-1 to TRBJ2-7; TRBD1 might be the D (5 bases). With 6 bases removed from V and 1 base from J, the gap between germline ends came to 19 bases. Per the germline V gene, CDR1 is SQVTM and CDR2 is ANQGSEA. This CDR3 comprises 15 residues. CDR3 bases: TGCAGCGTATACCCATCCAGGGTCAAGTCCTACGAGCAGTACTTC. Protein sequence: CSVYPSRVKSYEQYF.

V gene TRBV11-2 combines with J gene TRBJ1-1, with D unresolved. The V gene lost 1 base and the J gene lost 12 bases, with 15 bases spanning the gap. Germline V gene lookup returns CDR1 SGHAT and CDR2 FQNNGV. The CDR3 runs 13 residues. The DNA of the CDR3 is TGTGCCAGCAGCTTAGGCCCGAACACTGATTCTTTCTTT. Residues: CASSLGPNTDSFF.

This clonotype was seen once. One junction end disagrees with the germline gene, perhaps due to a read error. V usage is TRBV5-1 and J usage is TRBJ2-6; TRBD1 is a possible D gene (7 bases). Germline V gene sequence: CDR1 SGHRS, CDR2 YFSETQ. There are 20 residues in the CDR3. The DNA for the CDR3 is TGCGCCAGCAGCTCCCCTAAAAGGGGACAGTCCACTCCGGGGGCCAACATCCTGACCTTC. Translating gives CASSSPKRGQSTPGANILTF.

Remarks on this clonotype: One end of the junction varies from germline; a read error may be responsible. The CDR3 DNA reads TGTGCCGGCAGTTACCAGTTGGGTAATGAGAAGTTCTTC. This gives the protein CAGSYQLGNEKFF. V usage is TRBV6-2 or TRBV6-3 and J usage is TRBJ2-1, with unresolved D. Germline CDR1 is MNHEY and CDR2 is SVGEGT. The CDR3 sequence is 13 residues long.

Comments on this clonotype: One end of the junction does not line up with germline, which may come from a read error. This chain links TRBV29-1 with TRBJ2-1; 13 positions match TRBD2. The CDR3 is 16 residues long. The V gene's germline CDR1 is SQVTM and CDR2 ANQGSEA. CDR3 sequence reads: CSVRTSGRGFLSERFF. As DNA, the CDR3 is TGTAGCGTTAGGACTAGCGGGAGAGGATTTTTGAGTGAGCGGTTCTTC.

A remark on this clonotype: One junction end disagrees with the germline gene, perhaps due to a read error. The rearrangement uses TRBV11-2 and TRBJ1-3, with D perhaps TRBD1 (5 bases). This CDR3 is built from 12 residues. Per germline, CDR1 SGHAT and CDR2 FQNNGV. Written as DNA, the CDR3 is TGTACCAGCAGCATGGGGGGAAACGCCATATATTTT. It is translated as CTSSMGGNAIYF.

In its sample, this clonotype ranks as medium-sized. The chain joins TRBV29-1 to TRBJ1-5; D call uncertain. Trimming took off 7 bases at V and 4 bases at J, with 11 bases between the two ends. Germline CDR1 reads SQVTM; CDR2 reads ANQGSEA. This CDR3 has 12 residues. CDR3 amino acids: CSDEEGNQPQHF. The CDR3 bases are TGCAGCGACGAAGAAGGGAATCAGCCCCAGCATTTT.

The J gene is TRBJ2-3, the V gene TRBV29-1; 8 bases match TRBD2. This CDR3 has 14 residues. V lost 2 bases and J lost 3; bases outside the gene matches: 4. Germline loops: CDR1 SQVTM, CDR2 ANQGSEA. CDR3 residues: CSVELAGGTDTQYF. For the CDR3, the DNA is TGCAGCGTTGAATTGGCGGGAGGAACAGATACGCAGTATTTT.

This clonotype is medium-sized in the sample. The chain joins TRBV10-1 to TRBJ2-2, with TRBD2 matching 9 bases. Germline lookup yields CDR1 WNHNN and CDR2 SYGVQD (reference sequence). V lost 10 bases to trimming and J lost 7 bases; unmatched junction nucleotides: 10. This CDR3 has 14 amino acids. CDR3 DNA: TGCGCCACTAGGGCTAGCGGGATCGTCGGGGAGCTGTTTTTT. Amino acid sequence: CATRASGIVGELFF.

V gene TRBV12-3 or TRBV12-4 combines with J gene TRBJ2-7, with 11 bases lining up with TRBD2. The CDR3 length is 18 residues. V lost 1 base, J lost 2 bases, and 10 bases stayed unmatched. The CDR3 sequence is CASSLGWTSGSYPYEQYF. CDR3 bases: TGTGCCAGCAGTTTAGGATGGACTAGCGGGTCATATCCCTACGAGCAGTACTTC.

This chain joins TRBV10-2 and TRBJ1-6; D remains unclear. Germline lookup yields CDR1 WSHSY and CDR2 SAAADI. This CDR3 comprises 14 residues. Deletions cut 0 bases from V and 6 bases from J, with 6 bases between. The CDR3 sequence is CASSESTANSPLHF. The CDR3 region has the DNA TGCGCCAGCAGTGAGTCCACAGCTAATTCACCCCTCCACTTT.

A word on this clonotype: One end of the junction fails to match germline, which may point to a read error. This rearrangement joins TRBV11-2 to TRBJ2-7; maybe TRBD1 (5 bases). This CDR3 contains 14 residues. Germline V gene sequence: CDR1 SGHAT, CDR2 FQNNGV. CDR3 loop: CASSSNRNSYAHYF. In DNA, the CDR3 is TGTGCCAGTAGCTCTAACAGGAACTCCTACGCGCATTACTTC.

The genes are TRBV12-3 or TRBV12-4 and TRBJ1-5; maybe TRBD1 (5 bases). Trimming removed 7 bases from V and 8 bases from J, with 21 bases in between. The CDR3 runs 15 residues. The CDR3 coding sequence is TGTGCCAGCACGCGGGGCACCGCGATAAGTAAGCCCCAGCATTTT. Protein sequence: CASTRGTAISKPQHF.

Concerning this clonotype itself: Since no conserved phenylalanine or tryptophan closes the CDR3, a read error is the likely cause. The chain couples TRBV6-2 or TRBV6-3 to TRBJ2-1, with a tentative D call TRBD2 (5 bases). The V gene lost 9 bases and the J gene lost 9 bases, with 18 bases spanning the gap. This CDR3 spans 13 amino acids. Per the germline V gene, CDR1 is MNHEY and CDR2 is SVGEGT. The CDR3 region is CASSPHASIEQFS. CDR3 coding DNA: TGTGCCAGTAGTCCCCACGCTAGCATTGAGCAGTTCTCT.

Concerning this clonotype itself: No conserved phenylalanine or tryptophan ends this CDR3, so it is likely a read error. The limits of the CDR3 on the DNA are not certain, so only TCRdb's listed CDR3 is given. The gene calls are TRBV6-1 and TRBJ2-7; the table's D gene call, TRBD1, was not cross checked with the DNA. Germline-derived CDR1 and CDR2 are MNHNS and SASEGT. Including both end residues, the CDR3 is 13 amino acids long. This CDR3 is CASSDGDRAEQYS.

Sample share makes this clonotype medium-sized. This sequence joins TRBV29-1 and TRBJ2-7; no reliable D call. This CDR3 is built from 11 residues. Per germline, CDR1 SQVTM and CDR2 ANQGSEA. V was trimmed by 2 bases and J by 5 bases, leaving 7 bases between them. CDR3 loop: CSVEKGDEQYF. The CDR3, as DNA: TGCAGCGTTGAAAAAGGTGACGAGCAGTACTTC.

About this clonotype itself: The junction departs from germline at one end; a sequencing error may be responsible. The chain joins TRBV12-3 or TRBV12-4 to TRBJ2-5, with D perhaps matching TRBD2 (5 bases). This CDR3 has 14 residues. DNA of the CDR3: TGTGCCAGCAGTGGGGAGACTACTGTAGAGACACAGTACTTC. This translates into CASSGETTVETQYF.

This clonotype showed up just once. Relative to the germline gene, one junction end is altered; a read error may explain this. The chain links TRBV11-2 to TRBJ1-2, with D possibly TRBD1 on 6 matching bases. CDR1 is SGHAT, CDR2 FQNNGV, per germline. The CDR3 length is 13 residues. CDR3 sequence reads: CARSSNPGEGYTF. The CDR3 nucleotides read TGTGCCAGGAGCTCTAATCCAGGGGAAGGTTACACCTTC.

Comments on this clonotype: One junction end disagrees with the germline gene, perhaps due to a read error. The V call is TRBV6-2 or TRBV6-3, the J call TRBJ1-1; no firm D call. The V gene's germline CDR1 is MNHEY and CDR2 SVGEGT. CDR3 length: 12 amino acids. As DNA, the CDR3 is TGTGCCTGCGGTACACGTAACACTGAAGCCTTCTTT. It translates to CACGTRNTEAFF.

On this clonotype: Possible read error: a much larger clone is one base away. The V and J genes are TRBV27 and TRBJ2-7; D is perhaps TRBD2 (6 bases). CDR3 length: 15 residues. Trimming left V 11 bases short and J 2 bases short, with 22 bases between. Looked up from germline, CDR1 is MNHEY and CDR2 is SMNVEV (reference sequence). CDR3 region: CACGWAGSSTYEQYF. CDR3 coding DNA: TGTGCCTGCGGATGGGCGGGGAGTAGCACCTACGAGCAGTACTTC.